This T cell receptor beta chain was retrieved from a study of control samples from healthy donors and cancer patients. This CDR3 has 13 amino acids. V shed 1 base and J shed 0 bases, with 2 bases lying between them. The V gene's germline CDR1 is MGHRA and CDR2 YSYEKL. Assay used: immunoSEQ multiplex PCR; TCRdb lists only in-frame clones, some missing. Here the sample spans more than 95,000 clones, 70% to 90% being singletons. The receptor was isolated from a woman aged 70-85 years in good health. The rearrangement links TRBV4-1 to TRBJ2-3, with D hard to call. Sequencing input: blood. The DNA of the CDR3 is TGCGCCAGCAGCCAAGCTAGCACAGATACGCAGTATTTT. Amino acids: CASSQASTDTQYF.